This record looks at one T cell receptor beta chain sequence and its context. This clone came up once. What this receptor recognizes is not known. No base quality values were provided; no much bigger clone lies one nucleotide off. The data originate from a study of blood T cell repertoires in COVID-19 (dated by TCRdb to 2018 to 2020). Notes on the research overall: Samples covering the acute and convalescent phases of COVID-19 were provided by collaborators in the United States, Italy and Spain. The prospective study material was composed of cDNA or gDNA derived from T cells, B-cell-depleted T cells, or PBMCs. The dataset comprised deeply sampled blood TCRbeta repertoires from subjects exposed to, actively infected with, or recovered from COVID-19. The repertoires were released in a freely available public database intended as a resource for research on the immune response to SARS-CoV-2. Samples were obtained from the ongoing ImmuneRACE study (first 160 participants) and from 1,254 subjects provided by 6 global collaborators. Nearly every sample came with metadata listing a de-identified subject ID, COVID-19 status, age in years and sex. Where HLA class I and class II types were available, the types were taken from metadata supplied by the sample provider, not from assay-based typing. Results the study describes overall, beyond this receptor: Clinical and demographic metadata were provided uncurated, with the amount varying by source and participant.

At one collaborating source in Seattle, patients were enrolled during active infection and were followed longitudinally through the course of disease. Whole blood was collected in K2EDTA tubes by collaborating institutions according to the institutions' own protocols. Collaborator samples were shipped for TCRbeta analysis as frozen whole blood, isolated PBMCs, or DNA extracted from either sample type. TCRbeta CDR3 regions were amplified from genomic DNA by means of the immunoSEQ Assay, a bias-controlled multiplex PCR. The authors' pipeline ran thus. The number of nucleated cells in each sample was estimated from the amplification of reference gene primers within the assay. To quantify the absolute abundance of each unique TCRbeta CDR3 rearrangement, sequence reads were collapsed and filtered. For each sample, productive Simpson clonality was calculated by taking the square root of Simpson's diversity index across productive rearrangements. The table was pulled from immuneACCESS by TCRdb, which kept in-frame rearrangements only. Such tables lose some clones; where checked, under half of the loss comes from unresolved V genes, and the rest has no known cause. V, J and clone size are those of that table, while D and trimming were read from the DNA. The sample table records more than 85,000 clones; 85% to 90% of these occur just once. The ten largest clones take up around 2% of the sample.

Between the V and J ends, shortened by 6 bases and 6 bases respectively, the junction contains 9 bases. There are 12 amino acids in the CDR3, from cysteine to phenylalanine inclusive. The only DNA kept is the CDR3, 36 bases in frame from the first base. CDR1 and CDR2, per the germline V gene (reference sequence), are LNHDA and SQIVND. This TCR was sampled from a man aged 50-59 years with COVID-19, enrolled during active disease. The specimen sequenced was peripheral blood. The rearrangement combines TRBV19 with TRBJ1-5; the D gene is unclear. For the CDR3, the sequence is CASRASGQPQHF. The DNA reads TGTGCCAGTAGGGCCTCAGGTCAGCCCCAGCATTTT.